The clone carrying this T cell receptor beta chain was counted only a few times. Its antigen remains unknown. TCRdb fed the 5' RACE reads into MiXCR, producing one record per CDR3 protein. This table has 200,000 to 250,000 distinct CDR3 sequences, roughly a third appearing once. The data stem from a study of CD8 T cells in ankylosing spondylitis. Findings and caveats of the study: Disease-linked clones reportedly concentrated significantly in matched ankylosing spondylitis synovial fluid.

The sequence was obtained from a male donor with ankylosing spondylitis or in good health (not recorded which). Sample: blood, either unsorted or a sorted T cell fraction (not recorded which).

The CDR3 here is CSVEDPGGYYNEQFF. CDR3 sequence (DNA): TGCAGCGTTGAAGATCCGGGAGGGTACTACAATGAGCAGTTCTTC. The rearrangement links TRBV29-1 to TRBJ2-1, with 8 nucleotides matching TRBD2. CDR1 and CDR2 from the germline V gene are SQVTM and ANQGSEA. The ends lost 0 bases at V and 3 bases at J; junction bases unmatched: 4. The CDR3 sequence is 15 residues long.